A selection of T cell receptor beta chains follows, all from one sample in a study of CD8 T cells in ankylosing spondylitis. TCRdb reprocessed the 5' RACE reads via MiXCR and lists one record per CDR3 protein. The repertoire consists of more than 200,000 distinct CDR3 sequences, with more than 20% occurring once and the leading ten covering roughly 0.67%. The material sequenced was blood, either unsorted or a sorted T cell fraction (not recorded which). These receptors were obtained from a male donor with ankylosing spondylitis or in good health (not recorded which). Both conserved end residues are part of each CDR3. The order of the fields is clone size, J gene, D gene, V gene, CDR3 protein, CDR3 DNA. D genes are given only for firm matches. For some rows the clone size is stated as once, few or many, or as a class when expanded; others skip it.

clone size: many
J gene: TRBJ1-6
D gene: TRBD1
V gene: TRBV20-1
CDR3 protein: CSARDRRAGGNSPLHF
CDR3 DNA: TGCAGTGCTAGAGATCGTCGTGCAGGGGGTAATTCACCCCTCCACTTT

clone size: many
J gene: TRBJ1-1
D gene: -
V gene: TRBV20-1
CDR3 protein: CSAPNLGGLNTEAFF
CDR3 DNA: TGCAGTGCACCAAACCTCGGGGGGTTGAACACTGAAGCTTTCTTT

clone size: -
J gene: TRBJ2-1
D gene: -
V gene: TRBV20-1
CDR3 protein: CSANRGHGYNEQFF
CDR3 DNA: TGCAGTGCTAACCGGGGACATGGCTACAATGAGCAGTTCTTC

clone size: once
J gene: TRBJ1-1
D gene: TRBD1
V gene: TRBV11-2
CDR3 protein: CASSLEQGRGRTEAFF
CDR3 DNA: TGTGCCAGCAGCTTAGAACAGGGGAGGGGGCGCACTGAAGCTTTCTTT

clone size: few
J gene: TRBJ2-5
D gene: -
V gene: TRBV29-1
CDR3 protein: CSVGVAKETQYF
CDR3 DNA: TGCAGCGTTGGGGTCGCAAAAGAGACCCAGTACTTC

clone size: many
J gene: TRBJ2-3
D gene: -
V gene: TRBV20-1
CDR3 protein: CSARDRRLSDTQYF
CDR3 DNA: TGCAGTGCTAGAGATCGACGGTTGTCAGATACGCAGTATTTT

clone size: many
J gene: TRBJ2-1
D gene: -
V gene: TRBV29-1
CDR3 protein: CSVGRGGGDEQFF
CDR3 DNA: TGCAGCGTTGGCCGGGGCGGGGGCGATGAGCAGTTCTTC

clone size: -
J gene: TRBJ2-7
D gene: -
V gene: TRBV10-3
CDR3 protein: CAISEDTDRPNYEQYF
CDR3 DNA: TGTGCCATCAGTGAGGACACAGACAGGCCAAACTACGAGCAGTACTTC

clone size: -
J gene: TRBJ1-2
D gene: TRBD1
V gene: TRBV30
CDR3 protein: CAWSKRQGVRRYYGYTF
CDR3 DNA: TGTGCCTGGAGCAAAAGACAGGGCGTCCGGAGATACTATGGCTACACCTTC

clone size: -
J gene: TRBJ2-5
D gene: TRBD1
V gene: TRBV29-1
CDR3 protein: CSGGPGTGKETQYF
CDR3 DNA: TGCAGCGGTGGCCCCGGGACAGGAAAAGAGACCCAGTACTTC

clone size: few
J gene: TRBJ1-2
D gene: -
V gene: TRBV29-1
CDR3 protein: CSVEDTRYGYTF
CDR3 DNA: TGCAGCGTTGAGGACACCCGTTATGGCTACACCTTC

clone size: many
J gene: TRBJ2-1
D gene: -
V gene: TRBV5-1
CDR3 protein: CASSLLPKGSYNEQFF
CDR3 DNA: TGCGCCAGCAGCTTGTTACCTAAGGGATCCTACAATGAGCAGTTCTTC

clone size: many
J gene: TRBJ2-3
D gene: -
V gene: TRBV6-6
CDR3 protein: CASSSSDTQYF
CDR3 DNA: TGTGCCAGCAGTTCGTCTGATACGCAGTATTTT

clone size: many
J gene: TRBJ2-1
D gene: -
V gene: TRBV12-3/TRBV12-4
CDR3 protein: CASSLGAEHYNEQFF
CDR3 DNA: TGTGCCAGCAGTTTAGGCGCAGAACACTACAATGAGCAGTTCTTC

clone size: -
J gene: TRBJ2-2
D gene: -
V gene: TRBV5-5
CDR3 protein: CASSTAGGEVGELFF
CDR3 DNA: TGTGCCAGCAGCACCGCAGGGGGGGAGGTCGGGGAGCTGTTTTTT

clone size: -
J gene: TRBJ2-1
D gene: TRBD2
V gene: TRBV2
CDR3 protein: CASMAGVPDNEQFF
CDR3 DNA: TGTGCCAGCATGGCGGGGGTCCCTGACAATGAGCAGTTCTTC

clone size: -
J gene: TRBJ2-1
D gene: TRBD2
V gene: TRBV29-1
CDR3 protein: CSVESGGGSNEQFF
CDR3 DNA: TGCAGCGTTGAAAGCGGGGGGGGTTCCAATGAGCAGTTCTTC

clone size: once
J gene: TRBJ2-3
D gene: TRBD2
V gene: TRBV9
CDR3 protein: CASSVGAGGDRADTQYF
CDR3 DNA: TGTGCCAGCAGCGTAGGCGCGGGGGGGGACCGCGCAGATACGCAGTATTTT

clone size: many
J gene: TRBJ1-6
D gene: -
V gene: TRBV24-1
CDR3 protein: CATSESERGSPLHF
CDR3 DNA: TGTGCCACCAGTGAAAGCGAGAGAGGCTCACCCCTCCACTTT

clone size: -
J gene: TRBJ2-1
D gene: TRBD2
V gene: TRBV11-2
CDR3 protein: CASSLDPSGGAENEQFF
CDR3 DNA: TGTGCCAGCAGCTTAGACCCTAGCGGGGGGGCAGAGAATGAGCAGTTCTTC

clone size: many
J gene: TRBJ2-1
D gene: TRBD2
V gene: TRBV6-1
CDR3 protein: CASKPGGSSYNEQFF
CDR3 DNA: TGTGCCAGCAAACCGGGGGGTAGCTCCTACAATGAGCAGTTCTTC

clone size: few
J gene: TRBJ2-3
D gene: -
V gene: TRBV28
CDR3 protein: CASTPTDVSTDTQYF
CDR3 DNA: TGTGCCAGCACCCCTACTGACGTCTCCACAGATACGCAGTATTTT

clone size: many
J gene: TRBJ2-7
D gene: TRBD2
V gene: TRBV20-1
CDR3 protein: CSAASIAGRHEQYF
CDR3 DNA: TGCAGTGCGGCCAGTATAGCGGGGAGGCACGAGCAGTACTTC

clone size: few
J gene: TRBJ2-1
D gene: TRBD2
V gene: TRBV15
CDR3 protein: CATSRDHRGGPYNEQFF
CDR3 DNA: TGTGCCACCAGCAGAGATCATCGGGGGGGGCCCTACAATGAGCAGTTCTTC

clone size: -
J gene: TRBJ2-3
D gene: -
V gene: TRBV5-6
CDR3 protein: CASSPWVLSTDTQYF
CDR3 DNA: TGTGCCAGCAGCCCCTGGGTCCTCAGCACAGATACGCAGTATTTT

clone size: few
J gene: TRBJ2-2
D gene: TRBD2
V gene: TRBV20-1
CDR3 protein: CSARASGTTTRNTGELFF
CDR3 DNA: TGCAGTGCTAGGGCTAGCGGGACTACAACAAGGAACACCGGGGAGCTGTTTTTT

clone size: many
J gene: TRBJ2-1
D gene: -
V gene: TRBV10-3
CDR3 protein: CAMGLEPYNEQFF
CDR3 DNA: TGTGCCATGGGACTGGAGCCTTACAATGAGCAGTTCTTC

clone size: -
J gene: TRBJ2-1
D gene: -
V gene: TRBV12-3/TRBV12-4
CDR3 protein: CASSLLALNEQFF
CDR3 DNA: TGTGCCAGCAGTTTATTGGCTTTAAATGAGCAGTTCTTC

clone size: few
J gene: TRBJ2-3
D gene: TRBD2
V gene: TRBV20-1
CDR3 protein: CSAMPSGGVADTQYF
CDR3 DNA: TGCAGTGCTATGCCCAGCGGGGGGGTCGCAGATACGCAGTATTTT

clone size: -
J gene: TRBJ2-5
D gene: -
V gene: TRBV7-9
CDR3 protein: CASSRELTVETQYF
CDR3 DNA: TGTGCCAGCAGCCGGGAGCTTACGGTGGAGACCCAGTACTTC

clone size: -
J gene: TRBJ2-3
D gene: TRBD2
V gene: TRBV15
CDR3 protein: CATSRDLAGGSDTQYF
CDR3 DNA: TGTGCCACCAGCAGAGATCTAGCGGGGGGGTCAGATACGCAGTATTTT

clone size: -
J gene: TRBJ2-5
D gene: TRBD1
V gene: TRBV20-1
CDR3 protein: CSARWTGGTQYF
CDR3 DNA: TGCAGTGCTAGGTGGACAGGGGGGACCCAGTACTTC

clone size: few
J gene: TRBJ1-6
D gene: TRBD1
V gene: TRBV20-1
CDR3 protein: CSARDRGSPLHF
CDR3 DNA: TGCAGTGCTCGGGACAGGGGTTCACCCCTCCACTTT

clone size: many
J gene: TRBJ2-7
D gene: -
V gene: TRBV20-1
CDR3 protein: CSARRPVGGDEQYF
CDR3 DNA: TGCAGTGCTAGACGACCCGTTGGAGGGGACGAGCAGTACTTC

clone size: -
J gene: TRBJ2-7
D gene: TRBD1
V gene: TRBV29-1
CDR3 protein: CSVAPGQGNREQYF
CDR3 DNA: TGCAGCGTTGCCCCCGGACAGGGCAATCGCGAGCAGTACTTC

clone size: many
J gene: TRBJ2-7
D gene: -
V gene: TRBV12-3/TRBV12-4
CDR3 protein: CASSLGHSSSYEQYF
CDR3 DNA: TGTGCCAGCAGTTTAGGCCACAGTAGCTCCTACGAGCAGTACTTC

clone size: -
J gene: TRBJ1-2
D gene: -
V gene: TRBV20-1
CDR3 protein: CSAGQGPGYGYTF
CDR3 DNA: TGCAGTGCGGGCCAGGGTCCGGGCTATGGCTACACCTTC

clone size: -
J gene: TRBJ2-5
D gene: -
V gene: TRBV10-3
CDR3 protein: CAISESRAGEETQYF
CDR3 DNA: TGTGCCATCAGTGAGTCCCGTGCCGGGGAGGAGACCCAGTACTTC

clone size: few
J gene: TRBJ2-1
D gene: TRBD2
V gene: TRBV29-1
CDR3 protein: CSVPDSGGDNEQFF
CDR3 DNA: TGCAGCGTGCCAGACTCGGGGGGGGACAATGAGCAGTTCTTC

clone size: many
J gene: TRBJ1-1
D gene: -
V gene: TRBV12-3/TRBV12-4
CDR3 protein: CASSPTGNTEAFF
CDR3 DNA: TGTGCCAGCAGTCCGACAGGTAACACTGAAGCTTTCTTT

clone size: -
J gene: TRBJ1-2
D gene: -
V gene: TRBV15
CDR3 protein: CATSRDRINGYTF
CDR3 DNA: TGTGCCACCAGCAGAGATCGGATCAATGGCTACACCTTC

clone size: -
J gene: TRBJ1-5
D gene: -
V gene: TRBV12-3/TRBV12-4
CDR3 protein: CASSSFDQPQHF
CDR3 DNA: TGTGCCAGCAGTTCCTTCGATCAGCCCCAGCATTTT

clone size: -
J gene: TRBJ2-5
D gene: TRBD1
V gene: TRBV9
CDR3 protein: CASSLRTGQEETQYF
CDR3 DNA: TGTGCCAGCAGCTTAAGGACAGGGCAAGAAGAGACCCAGTACTTC